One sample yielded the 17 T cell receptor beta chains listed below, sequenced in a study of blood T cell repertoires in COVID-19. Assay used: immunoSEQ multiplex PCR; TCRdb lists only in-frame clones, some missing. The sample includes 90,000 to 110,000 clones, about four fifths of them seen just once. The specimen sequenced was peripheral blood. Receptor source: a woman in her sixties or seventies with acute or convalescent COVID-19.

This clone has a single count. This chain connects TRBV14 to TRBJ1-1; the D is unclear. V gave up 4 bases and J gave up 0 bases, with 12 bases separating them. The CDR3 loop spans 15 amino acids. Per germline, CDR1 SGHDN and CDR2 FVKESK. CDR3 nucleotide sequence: TGTGCCAGCAGCCTTGGACTACTGATGAACACTGAAGCTTTCTTT. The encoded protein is CASSLGLLMNTEAFF.

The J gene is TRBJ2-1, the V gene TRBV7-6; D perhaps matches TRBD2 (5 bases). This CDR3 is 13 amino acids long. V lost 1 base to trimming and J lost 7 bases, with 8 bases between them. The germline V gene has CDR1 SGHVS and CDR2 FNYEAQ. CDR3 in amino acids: CASSLDWRNEQFF. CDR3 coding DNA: TGTGCCAGCAGCTTAGACTGGAGGAATGAGCAGTTCTTC.

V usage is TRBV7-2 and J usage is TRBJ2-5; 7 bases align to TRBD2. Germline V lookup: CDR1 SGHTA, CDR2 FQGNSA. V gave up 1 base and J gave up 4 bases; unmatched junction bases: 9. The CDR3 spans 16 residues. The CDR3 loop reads CASSLGTGTIGETQYF. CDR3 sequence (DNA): TGTGCCAGCAGCTTAGGGACGGGGACTATTGGAGAGACCCAGTACTTC.

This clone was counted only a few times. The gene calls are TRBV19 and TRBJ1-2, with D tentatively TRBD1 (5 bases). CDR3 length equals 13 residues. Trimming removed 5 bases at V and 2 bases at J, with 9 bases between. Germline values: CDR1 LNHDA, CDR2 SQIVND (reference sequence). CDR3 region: CASSEAGNYGYTF. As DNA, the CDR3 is TGTGCCAGTAGTGAAGCAGGGAACTATGGCTACACCTTC. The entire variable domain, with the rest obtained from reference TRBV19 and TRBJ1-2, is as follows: DGGITQSPKYLFRKEGQNVTLSCEQNLNHDAMYWYRQDPGQGLRLIYYSQIVNDFQKGDIAEGYSVSREKKESFPLTVTSAQKNPTAFYLCASSEAGNYGYTFGSGTRLTVV.

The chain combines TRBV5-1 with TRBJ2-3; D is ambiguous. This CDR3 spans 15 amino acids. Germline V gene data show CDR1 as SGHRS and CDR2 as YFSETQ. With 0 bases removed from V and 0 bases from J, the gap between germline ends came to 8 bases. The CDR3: CASSLEHPSTDTQYF. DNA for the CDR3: TGCGCCAGCAGCTTGGAACATCCAAGCACAGATACGCAGTATTTT.

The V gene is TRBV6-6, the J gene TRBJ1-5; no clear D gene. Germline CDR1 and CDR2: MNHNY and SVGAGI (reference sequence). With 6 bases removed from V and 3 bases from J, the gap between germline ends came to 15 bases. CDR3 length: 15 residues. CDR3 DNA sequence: TGTGCCAGCAGACAGACAAGGGAGAACAATCAGCCCCAGCATTTT. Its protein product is CASRQTRENNQPQHF.

The CDR3: CSVSWRNNEQFF. The CDR3 DNA is TGCAGCGTTAGCTGGAGGAACAATGAGCAGTTCTTC. The chain links TRBV29-1 to TRBJ2-1; the D gene is possibly TRBD2 (5 bases). This CDR3 region has 12 residues. V gave up 5 bases and J gave up 5 bases, with 10 bases separating them. Germline lookup yields CDR1 SQVTM and CDR2 ANQGSEA.

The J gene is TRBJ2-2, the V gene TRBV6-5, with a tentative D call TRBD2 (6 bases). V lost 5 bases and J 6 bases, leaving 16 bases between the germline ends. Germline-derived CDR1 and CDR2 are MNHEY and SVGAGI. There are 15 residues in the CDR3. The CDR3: CASSTRGRGPGELFF. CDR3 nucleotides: TGTGCCAGCAGTACTAGAGGGCGGGGACCCGGGGAGCTGTTTTTT.

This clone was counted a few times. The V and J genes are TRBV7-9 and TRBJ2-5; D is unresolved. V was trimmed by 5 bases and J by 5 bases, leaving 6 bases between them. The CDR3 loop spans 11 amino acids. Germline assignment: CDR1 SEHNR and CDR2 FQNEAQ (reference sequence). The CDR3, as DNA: TGTGCCAGCAGCCCATTCGAGACCCAGTACTTC. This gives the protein CASSPFETQYF.

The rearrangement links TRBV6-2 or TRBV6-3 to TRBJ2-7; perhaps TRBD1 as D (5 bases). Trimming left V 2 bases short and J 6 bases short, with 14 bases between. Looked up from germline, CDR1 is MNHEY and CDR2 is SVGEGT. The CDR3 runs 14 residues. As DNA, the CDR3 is TGTGCCAGCAGTTACCTAAGTCAGGGATCCGAGCAGTACTTC. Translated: CASSYLSQGSEQYF.

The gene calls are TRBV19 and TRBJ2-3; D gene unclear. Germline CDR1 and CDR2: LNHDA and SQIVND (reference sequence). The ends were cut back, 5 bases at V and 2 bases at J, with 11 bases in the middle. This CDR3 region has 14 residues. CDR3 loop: CASSGQAYTDTQYF. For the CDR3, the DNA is TGTGCCAGTAGTGGGCAGGCGTACACAGATACGCAGTATTTT. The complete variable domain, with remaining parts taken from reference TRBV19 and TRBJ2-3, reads DGGITQSPKYLFRKEGQNVTLSCEQNLNHDAMYWYRQDPGQGLRLIYYSQIVNDFQKGDIAEGYSVSREKKESFPLTVTSAQKNPTAFYLCASSGQAYTDTQYFGPGTRLTVL.

CDR3 coding DNA: TGTGCCAGCAGCTTAGTACGGAATCAGCCCCAGCATTTT. It yields the protein CASSLVRNQPQHF. V and J are TRBV7-8 and TRBJ1-5; the D is unclear. The V end lost 1 base, the J end lost 4 bases, and 5 bases lay between the germline ends. Germline CDR1 and CDR2: SGHVS and FQNEAQ. The CDR3 contains 13 residues.

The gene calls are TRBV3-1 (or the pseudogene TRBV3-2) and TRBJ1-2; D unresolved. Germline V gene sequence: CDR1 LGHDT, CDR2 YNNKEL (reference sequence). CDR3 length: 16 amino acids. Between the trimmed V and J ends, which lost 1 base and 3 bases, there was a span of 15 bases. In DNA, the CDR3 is TGTGCCAGCAGCCAAGCCCCGGAGGAGGGTGACTATGGCTACACCTTC. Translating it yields CASSQAPEEGDYGYTF.

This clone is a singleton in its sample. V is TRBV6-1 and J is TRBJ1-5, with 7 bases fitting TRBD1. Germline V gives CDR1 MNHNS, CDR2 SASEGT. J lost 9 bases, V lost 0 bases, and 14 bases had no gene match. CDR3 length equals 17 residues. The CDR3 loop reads CASSEARQGVGALPQHF. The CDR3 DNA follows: TGTGCCAGCAGTGAAGCGCGACAGGGTGTGGGGGCTTTGCCCCAGCATTTT.

CDR3 bases: TGTGCCAGCAGGCCTAGACAGGGCAGGGGGACTGAAGCTTTCTTT. It specifies CASRPRQGRGTEAFF. This chain connects TRBV3-1 (or the pseudogene TRBV3-2) to TRBJ1-1; 7 bases map to TRBD1. Trimming cost V 6 bases and J 5 bases; bases outside gene matches: 12. This CDR3 is 15 amino acids long. Germline CDR1 and CDR2: LGHDT and YNNKEL (reference sequence).

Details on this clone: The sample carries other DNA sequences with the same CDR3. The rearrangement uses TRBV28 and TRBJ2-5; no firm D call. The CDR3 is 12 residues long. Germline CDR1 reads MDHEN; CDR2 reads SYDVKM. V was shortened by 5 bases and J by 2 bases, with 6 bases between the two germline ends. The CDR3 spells CASSPPQETQYF. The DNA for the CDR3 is TGTGCCAGCAGTCCCCCTCAAGAGACCCAGTACTTC.

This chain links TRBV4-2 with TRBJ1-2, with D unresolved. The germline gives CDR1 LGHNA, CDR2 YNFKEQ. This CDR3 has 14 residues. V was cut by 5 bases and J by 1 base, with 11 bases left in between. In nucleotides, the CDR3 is TGTGCCAGCAGCTCACCGGGAAGTAACTATGGCTACACCTTC. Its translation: CASSSPGSNYGYTF.